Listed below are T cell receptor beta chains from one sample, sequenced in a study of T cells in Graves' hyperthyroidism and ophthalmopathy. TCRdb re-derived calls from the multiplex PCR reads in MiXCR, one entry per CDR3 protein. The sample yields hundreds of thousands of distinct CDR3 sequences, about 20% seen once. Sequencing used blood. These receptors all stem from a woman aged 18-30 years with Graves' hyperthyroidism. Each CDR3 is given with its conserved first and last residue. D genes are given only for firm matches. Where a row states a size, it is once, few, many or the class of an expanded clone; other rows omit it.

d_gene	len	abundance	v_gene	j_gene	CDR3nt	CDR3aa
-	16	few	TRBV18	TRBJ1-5	TGTGCCAGCTCGCCCCTCATGAGAGCCAGCAATCAGCCCCAGCATTTT	CASSPLMRASNQPQHF
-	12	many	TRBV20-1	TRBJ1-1	TGCAGTGCAACGGGAGGAAACACTGAAGCTTTCTTT	CSATGGNTEAFF
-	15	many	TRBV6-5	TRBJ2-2	TGTGCCAGCAGTCCGACTAGTCCGAACACCGGGGAGCTGTTTTTT	CASSPTSPNTGELFF
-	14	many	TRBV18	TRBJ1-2	TGTGCCAGCTCATCAGACAACGGAGACTATGGCTACACCTTC	CASSSDNGDYGYTF
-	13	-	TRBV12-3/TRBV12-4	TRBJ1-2	TGTGCCAGCACCGTAACAGGCATTAGGCGCTACACCTTC	CASTVTGIRRYTF
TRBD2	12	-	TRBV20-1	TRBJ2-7	TGCAGTGCGGCGGGGGAGGTATACGAGCAGTACTTC	CSAAGEVYEQYF
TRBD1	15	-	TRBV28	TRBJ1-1	TGTGCCAGCACCCTCGGACAGGTCGGAAACACTGAAGCTTTCTTT	CASTLGQVGNTEAFF
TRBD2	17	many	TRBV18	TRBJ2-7	TGTGCCAGCTCACCCGTGAGGACTAGCGGGGGTTCCTACGAGCAGTACTTC	CASSPVRTSGGSYEQYF
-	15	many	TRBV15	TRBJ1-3	TGTGCCACCAGCAGAGATAGGAGAGTTGGAAACACCATATATTTT	CATSRDRRVGNTIYF
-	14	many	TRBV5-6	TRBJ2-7	TGTGCCAGCAGTAGAGGTAGCGCTGCCCACGAGCAGTACTTC	CASSRGSAAHEQYF
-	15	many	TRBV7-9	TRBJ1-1	TGTGCCAGCAGCTCCCCGTTATGGGTCAACACTGAAGCTTTCTTT	CASSSPLWVNTEAFF
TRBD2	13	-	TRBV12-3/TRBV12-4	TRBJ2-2	TGTGCCAGCGGGTCTAGCGGGAGTGGGGAGCTGTTTTTT	CASGSSGSGELFF
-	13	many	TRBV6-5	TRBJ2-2	TGTGCCAGCCTTGACGGTAACACCGGGGAGCTGTTTTTT	CASLDGNTGELFF
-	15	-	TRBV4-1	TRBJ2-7	TGCGCCAGCAGCCAAGTTGGCAGAAAGGGCGGGGAGCAGTACTTC	CASSQVGRKGGEQYF
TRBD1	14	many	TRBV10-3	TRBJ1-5	TGTGCCAGTCGACAGGGAGAGGACAATCAGCCCCAGCATTTT	CASRQGEDNQPQHF
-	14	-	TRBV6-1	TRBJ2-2	TGTGCCAGCAGTGATAGACGGAACACCGGGGAGCTGTTTTTT	CASSDRRNTGELFF
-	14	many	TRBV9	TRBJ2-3	TGTGCCAGCAGCGTTCAAGGGGGGGCAGATACGCAGTATTTT	CASSVQGGADTQYF
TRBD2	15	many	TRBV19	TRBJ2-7	TGTGCCAGTAGTGAGGTAGCGGGGACCTTCTACGAGCAGTACTTC	CASSEVAGTFYEQYF
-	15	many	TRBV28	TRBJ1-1	TGTGCCAGCAGGAACACCGGGACTGTAAACACTGAAGCTTTCTTT	CASRNTGTVNTEAFF
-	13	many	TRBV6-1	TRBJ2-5	TGTGCCAGCACTACCGGGATGGGAGAGACCCAGTACTTC	CASTTGMGETQYF
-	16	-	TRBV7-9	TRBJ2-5	TGTGCCAGCAGCTTAAGTTTAGCGAGTAGCAAAGAGACCCAGTACTTC	CASSLSLASSKETQYF
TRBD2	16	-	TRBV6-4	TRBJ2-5	TGTGCCAGCAGTTACTCGAAGGGACTAGCAAGGGAGACCCAGTACTTC	CASSYSKGLARETQYF
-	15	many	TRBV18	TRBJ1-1	TGTGCCAGCTCACCAGGGGCAGTCACGAACACTGAAGCTTTCTTT	CASSPGAVTNTEAFF
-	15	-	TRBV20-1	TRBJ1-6	TGCAGTGCTAGAGATGATGCCCGCCGGGATTCACCCCTCCACTTT	CSARDDARRDSPLHF
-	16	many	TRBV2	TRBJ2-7	TGTGCCAGCGCCCCCGGCAGGGTGGGGGCGCGATACGAGCAGTACTTC	CASAPGRVGARYEQYF
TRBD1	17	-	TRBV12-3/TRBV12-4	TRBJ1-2	TGTGCCAGCAGTTTGTCTGCAGGACAGGGACCTAACTATGGCTACACCTTC	CASSLSAGQGPNYGYTF
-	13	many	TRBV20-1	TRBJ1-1	TGCAGTGCTAGTCGCGAGTTGGACACTGAAGCTTTCTTT	CSASRELDTEAFF
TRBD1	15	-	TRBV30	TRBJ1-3	TGTGCCTGGAGAAGAGGGGGCGTGGGAGGAAACACCATATATTTT	CAWRRGGVGGNTIYF
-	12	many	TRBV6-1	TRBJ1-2	TGTGCCAGCAGCCAGGGTAACTATGGCTACACCTTC	CASSQGNYGYTF
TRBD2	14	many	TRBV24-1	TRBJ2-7	TGTGCCACCCAAAGGGCGGGGGGTCCCTACGAGCAGTACTTC	CATQRAGGPYEQYF
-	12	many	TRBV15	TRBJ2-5	TGTGCCACCAGCAGGGGGTCTGAAACCCAGTACTTC	CATSRGSETQYF
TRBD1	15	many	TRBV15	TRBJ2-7	TGTGCCACCAGCAGGTGGACAGGGGATTTTTACGAGCAGTACTTC	CATSRWTGDFYEQYF
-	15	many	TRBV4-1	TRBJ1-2	TGCGCCAGCAGCCAAGATGCAGAAGAGATCTATGGCTACACCTTC	CASSQDAEEIYGYTF
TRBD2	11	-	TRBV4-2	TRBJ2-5	TGTGCCAGCAGCGAACGGGGGGCCCAGTACTTC	CASSERGAQYF
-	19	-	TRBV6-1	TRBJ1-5	TGTGCCAGCAGGAACGCTGTGGGGGCAACCTCTACCCGCAATCAGCCCCAGCATTTT	CASRNAVGATSTRNQPQHF
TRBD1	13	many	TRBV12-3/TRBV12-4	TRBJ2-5	TGTGCCAGCAGGTGGACAGGGGGGGAGACCCAGTACTTC	CASRWTGGETQYF
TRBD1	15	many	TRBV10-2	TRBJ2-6	TGCGCCAGCAATTCAGGGGGCCCTGGGGCCAACGTCCTGACTTTC	CASNSGGPGANVLTF
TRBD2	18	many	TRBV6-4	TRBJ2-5	TGTGCCAGCAGTCCGCTCCCTCCGACTAGCGGAGGGGCAGAGACCCAGTACTTC	CASSPLPPTSGGAETQYF
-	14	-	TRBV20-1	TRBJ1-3	TGCAGTGCCCAAGCCCCTTACTCTGGAAACACCATATATTTT	CSAQAPYSGNTIYF
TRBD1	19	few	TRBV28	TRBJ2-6	TGTGCCAGCAGTCCCATTGTCGGGACAGAACTTTCTGGGGCCAACGTCCTGACTTTC	CASSPIVGTELSGANVLTF
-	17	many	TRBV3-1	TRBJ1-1	TGTGCCAGCAGCCAGCCGATTGGGGGATCTAAGAACACTGAAGCTTTCTTT	CASSQPIGGSKNTEAFF
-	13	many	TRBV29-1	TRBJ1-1	TGCAGCGTCGACAGGCGATTGAACACTGAAGCTTTCTTT	CSVDRRLNTEAFF
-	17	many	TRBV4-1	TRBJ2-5	TGCGCCAGCAGCCAAGAACTTAGGGCGAGCGGCCAAGAGACCCAGTACTTC	CASSQELRASGQETQYF
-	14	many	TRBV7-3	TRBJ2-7	TGTGCCAGCAGCCCGATAGGGACAGCGGGGGAGCAGTACTTC	CASSPIGTAGEQYF